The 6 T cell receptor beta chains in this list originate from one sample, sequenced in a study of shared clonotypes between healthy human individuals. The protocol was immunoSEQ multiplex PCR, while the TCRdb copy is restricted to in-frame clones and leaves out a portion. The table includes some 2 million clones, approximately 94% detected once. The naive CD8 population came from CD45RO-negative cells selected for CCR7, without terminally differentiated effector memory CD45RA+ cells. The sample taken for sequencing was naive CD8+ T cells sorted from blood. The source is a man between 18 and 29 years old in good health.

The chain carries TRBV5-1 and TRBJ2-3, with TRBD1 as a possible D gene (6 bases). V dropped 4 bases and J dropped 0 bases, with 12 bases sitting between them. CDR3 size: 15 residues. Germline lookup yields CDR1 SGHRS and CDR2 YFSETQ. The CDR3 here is CASSVDSYSTDTQYF. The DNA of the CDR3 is TGCGCCAGCAGCGTGGACAGTTATAGCACAGATACGCAGTATTTT.

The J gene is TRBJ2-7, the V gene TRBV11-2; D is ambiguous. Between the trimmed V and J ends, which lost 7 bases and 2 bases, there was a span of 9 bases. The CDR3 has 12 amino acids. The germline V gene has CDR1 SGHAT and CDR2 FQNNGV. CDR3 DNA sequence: TGTGCCAGCACCTATTCACCCTACGAGCAGTACTTC. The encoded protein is CASTYSPYEQYF.

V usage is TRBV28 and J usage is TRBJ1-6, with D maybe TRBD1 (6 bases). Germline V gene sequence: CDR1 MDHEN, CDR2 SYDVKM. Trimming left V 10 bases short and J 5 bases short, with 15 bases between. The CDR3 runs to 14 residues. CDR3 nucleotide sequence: TGTGCCACCTCGTTTAGACAGGATAATTCACCCCTCCACTTT. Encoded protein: CATSFRQDNSPLHF.

This chain's CDR3 is CASSIDQGWNTEAFF. CDR3 DNA sequence: TGTGCCAGTAGTATAGATCAGGGATGGAACACTGAAGCTTTCTTT. The rearrangement joins TRBV19 to TRBJ1-1; tentatively, D is TRBD1 (5 bases). CDR1 is LNHDA, CDR2 SQIVND, per germline (reference sequence). The CDR3 contains 15 residues. Trimming took 0 bases from V and 1 from J, leaving 9 bases between them.

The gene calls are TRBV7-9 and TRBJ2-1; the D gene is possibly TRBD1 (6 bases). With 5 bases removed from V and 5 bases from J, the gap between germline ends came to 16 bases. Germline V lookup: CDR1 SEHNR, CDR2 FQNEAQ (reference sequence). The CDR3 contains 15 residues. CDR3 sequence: CASSPPRTDHNEQFF. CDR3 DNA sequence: TGTGCCAGCAGCCCACCCCGGACAGATCACAATGAGCAGTTCTTC. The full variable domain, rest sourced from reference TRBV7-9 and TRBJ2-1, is DTGVSQNPRHKITKRGQNVTFRCDPISEHNRLYWYRQTLGQGPEFLTYFQNEAQLEKSRLLSDRFSAERPKGSFSTLEIQRTEQGDSAMYLCASSPPRTDHNEQFFGPGTRLTVL.

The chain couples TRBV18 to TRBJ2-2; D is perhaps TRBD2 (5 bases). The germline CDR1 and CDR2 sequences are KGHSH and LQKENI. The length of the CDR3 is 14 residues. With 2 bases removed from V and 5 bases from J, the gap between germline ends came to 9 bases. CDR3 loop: CASSPVARTGELFF. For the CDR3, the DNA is TGTGCCAGCTCACCAGTAGCGCGTACCGGGGAGCTGTTTTTT.